Each of the 2 T cell receptor beta chains below was sequenced from the same sample in a study of T cells in women clearing cervical HPV infection. Generated by immunoSEQ multiplex PCR, the TCRdb table keeps only in-frame clones and is missing some. The sample data list approximately 23,000 clones. The sequencing input was blood buffy coat. The origin of the receptors is a woman aged 18-70 years with a cervical HPV16 infection that either progressed to CIN3+ or cleared (not recorded which).

Note on this clone: The read comes to an end 3 residues before the CDR3 does, leaving the germline J gene to fill in the end. Other DNA sequences from this sample encode an identical CDR3 as well. This rearrangement joins TRBV13 to TRBJ1-3, with 9 bases lining up with TRBD1. The CDR3 contains 20 residues. The trim removed 5 bases at V and 0 bases at J, leaving 17 bases unmatched. Germline V lookup: CDR1 PRHDT, CDR2 FYEKMQ (reference sequence). The CDR3 sequence: CASSARSTPGQGISGNTIYF. The CDR3 bases that were read are TGTGCCAGCAGCGCTCGATCTACACCGGGACAGGGCATCTCTGGAAACACC. Full variable domain (remainder filled in from reference TRBV13 and TRBJ1-3): AAGVIQSPRHLIKEKRETATLKCYPIPRHDTVYWYQQGPGQDPQFLISFYEKMQSDKGSIPDRFSAQQFSDYHSELNMSSLELGDSALYFCASSARSTPGQGISGNTIYFGEGSWLTVV.

Regarding this clone: The read finishes 3 residues shy of the CDR3 end, and the germline J gene is used to complete it. The chain combines TRBV7-9 with TRBJ2-3, with D possibly TRBD2 on 5 matching bases. The V gene lost 3 bases and the J gene lost 0 bases, with 10 bases spanning the gap. Germline V gives CDR1 SEHNR, CDR2 FQNEAQ (reference sequence). The CDR3 contains 15 residues. The sequenced part of the CDR3 DNA is TGTGCCAGCAGCTTCGGAGAGGGCAGCACAGATACG. Encoded protein: CASSFGEGSTDT. The whole CDR3 region reads CASSFGEGSTDTQYF.